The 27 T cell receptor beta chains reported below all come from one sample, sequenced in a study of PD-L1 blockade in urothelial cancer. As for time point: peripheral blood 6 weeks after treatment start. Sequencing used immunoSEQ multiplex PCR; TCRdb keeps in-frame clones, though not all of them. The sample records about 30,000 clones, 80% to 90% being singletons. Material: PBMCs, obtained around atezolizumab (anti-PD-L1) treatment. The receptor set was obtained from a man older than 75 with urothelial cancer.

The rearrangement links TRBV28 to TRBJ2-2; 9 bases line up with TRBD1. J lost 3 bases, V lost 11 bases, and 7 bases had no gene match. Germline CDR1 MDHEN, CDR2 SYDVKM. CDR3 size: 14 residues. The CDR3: CAARGQGDTGELFF. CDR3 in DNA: TGTGCCGCGAGGGGACAGGGTGACACCGGGGAGCTGTTTTTT.

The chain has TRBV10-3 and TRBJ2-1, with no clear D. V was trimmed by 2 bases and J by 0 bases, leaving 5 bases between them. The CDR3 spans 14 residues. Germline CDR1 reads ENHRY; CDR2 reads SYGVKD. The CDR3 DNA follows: TGTGCCATCAGTGAGATTTACTCCTACAATGAGCAGTTCTTC. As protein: CAISEIYSYNEQFF.

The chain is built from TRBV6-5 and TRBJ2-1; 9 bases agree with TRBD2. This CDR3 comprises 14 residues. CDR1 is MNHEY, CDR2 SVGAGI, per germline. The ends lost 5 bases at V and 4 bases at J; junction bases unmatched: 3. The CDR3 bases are TGTGCCAGCAGTCGAGCGGGGGGATACAATGAGCAGTTCTTC. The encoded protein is CASSRAGGYNEQFF.

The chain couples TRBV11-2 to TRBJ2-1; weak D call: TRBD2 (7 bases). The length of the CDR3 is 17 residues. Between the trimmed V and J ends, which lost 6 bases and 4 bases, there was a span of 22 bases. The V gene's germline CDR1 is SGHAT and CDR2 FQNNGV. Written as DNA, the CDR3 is TGTGCCAGCAGTCCCTCAGGGAGGGGGAACCGTTACAATGAGCAGTTCTTC. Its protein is CASSPSGRGNRYNEQFF.

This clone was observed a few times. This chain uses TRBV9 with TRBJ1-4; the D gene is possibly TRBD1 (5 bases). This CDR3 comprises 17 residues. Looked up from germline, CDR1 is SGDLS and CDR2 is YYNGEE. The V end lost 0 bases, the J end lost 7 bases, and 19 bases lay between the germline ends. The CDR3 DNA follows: TGTGCCAGCAGCGTAGCTCCCAGCAGGGAAATTGGTGAAAAACTGTTTTTT. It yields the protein CASSVAPSREIGEKLFF.

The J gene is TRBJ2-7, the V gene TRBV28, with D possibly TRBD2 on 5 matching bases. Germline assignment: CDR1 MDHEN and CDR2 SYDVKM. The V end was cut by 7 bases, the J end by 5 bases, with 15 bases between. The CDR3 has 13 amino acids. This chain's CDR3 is CASITLGGHEQYF. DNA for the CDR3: TGTGCCAGCATCACCCTGGGCGGGCACGAGCAGTACTTC.

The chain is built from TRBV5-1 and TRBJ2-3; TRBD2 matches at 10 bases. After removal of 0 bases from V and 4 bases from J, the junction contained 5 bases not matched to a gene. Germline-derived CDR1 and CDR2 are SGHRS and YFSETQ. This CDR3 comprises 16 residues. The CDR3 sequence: CASSLVLAGRADTQYF. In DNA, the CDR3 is TGCGCCAGCAGCTTGGTACTAGCGGGACGGGCAGATACGCAGTATTTT. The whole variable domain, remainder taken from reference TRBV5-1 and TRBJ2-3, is KAGVTQTPRYLIKTRGQQVTLSCSPISGHRSVSWYQQTPGQGLQFLFEYFSETQRNKGNFPGRFSGRQFSNSRSEMNVSTLELGDSALYLCASSLVLAGRADTQYFGPGTRLTVL.

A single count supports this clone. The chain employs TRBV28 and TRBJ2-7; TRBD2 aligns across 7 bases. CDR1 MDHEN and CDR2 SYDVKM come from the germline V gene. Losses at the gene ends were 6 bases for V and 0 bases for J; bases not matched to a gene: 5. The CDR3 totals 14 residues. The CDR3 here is CASSTTGGSYEQYF. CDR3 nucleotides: TGTGCCAGCAGCACCACGGGGGGCTCCTACGAGCAGTACTTC.

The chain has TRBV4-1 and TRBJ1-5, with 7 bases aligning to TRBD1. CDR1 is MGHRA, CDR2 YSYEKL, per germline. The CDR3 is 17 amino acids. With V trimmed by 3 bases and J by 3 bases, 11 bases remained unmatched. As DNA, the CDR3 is TGCGCCAGCAGCCACCCAGGTGGGGACAGCTTCAATCAGCCCCAGCATTTT. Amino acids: CASSHPGGDSFNQPQHF.

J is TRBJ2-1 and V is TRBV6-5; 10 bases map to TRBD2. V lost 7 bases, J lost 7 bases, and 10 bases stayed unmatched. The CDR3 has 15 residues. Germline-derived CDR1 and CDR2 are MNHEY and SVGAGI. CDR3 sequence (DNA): TGTGCCAGCAACGTAGCGGGAGGAGGAAGGAATGAGCAGTTCTTC. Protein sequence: CASNVAGGGRNEQFF.

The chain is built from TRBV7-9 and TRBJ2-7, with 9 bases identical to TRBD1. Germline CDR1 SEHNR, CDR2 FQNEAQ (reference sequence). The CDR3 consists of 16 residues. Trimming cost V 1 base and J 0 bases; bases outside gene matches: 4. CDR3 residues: CASSLVQGALSYEQYF. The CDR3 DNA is TGTGCCAGCAGCTTAGTACAGGGGGCCCTCTCCTACGAGCAGTACTTC.

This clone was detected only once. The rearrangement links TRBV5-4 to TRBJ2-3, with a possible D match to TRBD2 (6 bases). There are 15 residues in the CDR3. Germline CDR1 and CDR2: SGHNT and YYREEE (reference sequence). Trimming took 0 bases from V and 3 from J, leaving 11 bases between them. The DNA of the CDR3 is TGTGCCAGCAGCTTGGAGGTAGGGAGGACAGATACGCAGTATTTT. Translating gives CASSLEVGRTDTQYF.

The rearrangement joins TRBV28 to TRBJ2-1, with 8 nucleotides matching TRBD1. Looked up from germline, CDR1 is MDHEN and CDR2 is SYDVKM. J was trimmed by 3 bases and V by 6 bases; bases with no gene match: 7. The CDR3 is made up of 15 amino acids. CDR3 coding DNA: TGTGCCAGCAGCCGAGCCGGGACAGGCTACAATGAGCAGTTCTTC. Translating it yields CASSRAGTGYNEQFF.

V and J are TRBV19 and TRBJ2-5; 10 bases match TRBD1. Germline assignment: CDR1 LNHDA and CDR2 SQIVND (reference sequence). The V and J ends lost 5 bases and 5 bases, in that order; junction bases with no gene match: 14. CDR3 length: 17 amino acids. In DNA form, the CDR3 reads TGTGCCAGTAGTTCCCGGGCCGGGACAGGGGCGTGGGAGACCCAGTACTTC. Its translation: CASSSRAGTGAWETQYF. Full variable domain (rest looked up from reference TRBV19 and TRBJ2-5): DGGITQSPKYLFRKEGQNVTLSCEQNLNHDAMYWYRQDPGQGLRLIYYSQIVNDFQKGDIAEGYSVSREKKESFPLTVTSAQKNPTAFYLCASSSRAGTGAWETQYFGPGTRLLVL.

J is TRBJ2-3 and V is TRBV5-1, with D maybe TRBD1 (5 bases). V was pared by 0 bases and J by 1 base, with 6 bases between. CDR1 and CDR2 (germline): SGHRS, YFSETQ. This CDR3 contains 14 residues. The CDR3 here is CASSLGGGTDTQYF. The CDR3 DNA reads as TGCGCCAGCAGCTTGGGGGGCGGCACAGATACGCAGTATTTT. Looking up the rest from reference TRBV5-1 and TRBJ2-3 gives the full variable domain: KAGVTQTPRYLIKTRGQQVTLSCSPISGHRSVSWYQQTPGQGLQFLFEYFSETQRNKGNFPGRFSGRQFSNSRSEMNVSTLELGDSALYLCASSLGGGTDTQYFGPGTRLTVL.

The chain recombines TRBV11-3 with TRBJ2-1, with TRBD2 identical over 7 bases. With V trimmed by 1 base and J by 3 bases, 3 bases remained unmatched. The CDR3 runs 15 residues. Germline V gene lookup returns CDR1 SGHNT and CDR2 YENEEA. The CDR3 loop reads CASSLGSGDYNEQFF. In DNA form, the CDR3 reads TGTGCCAGCAGCTTAGGGAGCGGGGACTACAATGAGCAGTTCTTC. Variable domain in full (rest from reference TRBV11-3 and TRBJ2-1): EAGVVQSPRYKIIEKKQPVAFWCNPISGHNTLYWYLQNLGQGPELLIRYENEEAVDDSQLPKDRFSAERLKGVDSTLKIQPAELGDSAVYLCASSLGSGDYNEQFFGPGTRLTVL.

CDR3 in DNA: TGTGCCAGCAGCGTAGGAACCTCCTCGGGAGGCGACAATGAGCAGTTCTTC. Amino acid sequence: CASSVGTSSGGDNEQFF. The gene calls are TRBV9 and TRBJ2-1; 7 bases are shared with TRBD2. This CDR3 comprises 17 residues. Germline CDR1 and CDR2: SGDLS and YYNGEE. Trimming took 0 bases from V and 5 from J; bases not matched to a gene: 11.

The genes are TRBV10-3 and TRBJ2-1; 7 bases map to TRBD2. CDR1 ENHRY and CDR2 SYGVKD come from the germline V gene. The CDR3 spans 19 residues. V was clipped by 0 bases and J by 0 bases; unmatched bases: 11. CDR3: CAISESSGAVMSSYNEQFF. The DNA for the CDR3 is TGTGCCATCAGTGAGTCCAGCGGGGCCGTCATGAGCTCCTACAATGAGCAGTTCTTC.

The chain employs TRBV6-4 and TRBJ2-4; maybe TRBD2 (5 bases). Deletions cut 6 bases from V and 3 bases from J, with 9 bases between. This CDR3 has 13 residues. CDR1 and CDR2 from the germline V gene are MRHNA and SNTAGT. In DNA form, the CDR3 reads TGTGCCAGCAGGGACCGGGGCAAAAACATTCAGTACTTC. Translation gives CASRDRGKNIQYF.

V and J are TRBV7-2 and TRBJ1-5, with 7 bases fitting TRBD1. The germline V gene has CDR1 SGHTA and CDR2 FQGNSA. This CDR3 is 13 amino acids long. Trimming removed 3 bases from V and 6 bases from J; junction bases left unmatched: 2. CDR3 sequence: CASSLDRPQPQHF. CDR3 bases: TGTGCCAGCAGCTTGGACAGGCCTCAGCCCCAGCATTTT.

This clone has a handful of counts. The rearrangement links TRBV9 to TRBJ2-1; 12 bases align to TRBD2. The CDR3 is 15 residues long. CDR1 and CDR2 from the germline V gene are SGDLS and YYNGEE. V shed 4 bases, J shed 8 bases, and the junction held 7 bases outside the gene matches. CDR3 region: CASSPTSGRLDEQFF. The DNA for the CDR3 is TGTGCCAGCAGCCCGACTAGCGGGAGATTAGATGAGCAGTTCTTC.

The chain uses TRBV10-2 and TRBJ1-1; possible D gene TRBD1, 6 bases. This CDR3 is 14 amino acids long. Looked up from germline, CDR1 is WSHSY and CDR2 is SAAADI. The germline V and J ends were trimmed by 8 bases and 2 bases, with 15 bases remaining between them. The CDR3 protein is CASQLGQINTEAFF. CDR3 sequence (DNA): TGCGCCAGCCAACTCGGACAGATTAACACTGAAGCTTTCTTT.

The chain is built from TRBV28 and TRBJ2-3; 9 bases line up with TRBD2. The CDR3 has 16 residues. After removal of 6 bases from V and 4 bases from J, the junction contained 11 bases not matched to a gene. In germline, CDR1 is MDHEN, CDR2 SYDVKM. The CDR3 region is CASSPRLAGRADTQYF. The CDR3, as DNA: TGTGCCAGCAGCCCCCGGCTAGCGGGAAGGGCAGATACGCAGTATTTT.

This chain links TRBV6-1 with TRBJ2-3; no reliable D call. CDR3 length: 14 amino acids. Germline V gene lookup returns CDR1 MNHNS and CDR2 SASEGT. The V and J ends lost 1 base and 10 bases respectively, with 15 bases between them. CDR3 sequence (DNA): TGTGCCAGCAGTGAAGTGGCAGATTCCCGCTCGCAGTATTTT. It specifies CASSEVADSRSQYF.

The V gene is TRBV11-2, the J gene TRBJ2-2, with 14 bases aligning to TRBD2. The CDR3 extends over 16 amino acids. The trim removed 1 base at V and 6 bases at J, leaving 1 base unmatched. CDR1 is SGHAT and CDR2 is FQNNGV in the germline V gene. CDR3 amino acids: CASSLGGLAGAGELFF. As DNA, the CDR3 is TGTGCCAGCAGCTTAGGGGGACTAGCGGGAGCCGGGGAGCTGTTTTTT. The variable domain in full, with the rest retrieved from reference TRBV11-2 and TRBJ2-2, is EAGVAQSPRYKIIEKRQSVAFWCNPISGHATLYWYQQILGQGPKLLIQFQNNGVVDDSQLPKDRFSAERLKGVDSTLKIQPAKLEDSAVYLCASSLGGLAGAGELFFGEGSRLTVL.

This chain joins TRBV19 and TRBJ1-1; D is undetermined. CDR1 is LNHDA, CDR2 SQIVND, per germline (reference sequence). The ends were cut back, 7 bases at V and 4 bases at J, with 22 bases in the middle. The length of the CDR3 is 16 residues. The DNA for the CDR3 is TGTGCCAGTACCACGGGAGGAGTTATTCGAATCACTGAAGCTTTCTTT. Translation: CASTTGGVIRITEAFF.

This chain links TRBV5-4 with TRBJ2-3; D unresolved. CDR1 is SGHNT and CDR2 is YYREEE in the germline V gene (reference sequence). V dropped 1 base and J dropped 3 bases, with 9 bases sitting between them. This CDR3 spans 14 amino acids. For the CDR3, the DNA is TGTGCCAGCAGCTTGTCTAGTAGTACAGATACGCAGTATTTT. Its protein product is CASSLSSSTDTQYF.